The subject of this entry is one T cell receptor (beta chain). The sample holds a few counts of this clonotype. Its binding antigen is unknown. No much larger clone is present one base from it, and per-base qualities are unavailable. Sequencing used an Illumina HiSeq 1500. TCRdb reprocessing: public reads trimmed at Q25 with fastp, clones called with MiXCR, in-frame beta chains kept. CDR3 protein sequences are deduplicated, and each keeps its most common genes and DNA. The sample includes under 300,000 distinct CDR3 sequences, with about 20% observed a single time. Roughly a fifth of the sample is in the top ten clones. The CDR3 measures 14 amino acids from cysteine to phenylalanine. Left in the record is the CDR3 DNA by itself, 42 bases read in frame from the first base. V was cut back by 3 bases and J by 1 base, leaving a gap of 6 bases between them. The entry originates in a study of T cell repertoires in cytomegalovirus infection (dated by TCRdb to the late 2010s). Study-level background: The peptide stimulations were aimed at well-studied HLA-B-restricted epitopes as well as recently identified HLA-C-restricted CMV epitopes, whose presentation resists viral immunomodulation. Donor HLA type was relevant to the analysis, as public TCR beta signatures indicated carriage of CMV infection together with the matching HLA type.

Interpreted using the paper, the treatment or condition label stands for: in vitro stimulation with specific CMV peptide epitopes to enrich CMV-specific T cells. Broader findings and caveats from the paper: The ex vivo response was dominated by HLA-C-restricted CMV-specific TCR beta clonotypes, and the single most frequent clonotype in two of eight donors was supplied by these HLA-C-restricted clonotypes. In both this cohort and an independent cohort of 352 donors, the cumulative frequency of public TCR beta family members distinguished carriers of CMV infection plus the relevant HLA type.

This sample comprised cultured PBMCs, obtained from culture after CMV antigen stimulation. The sequence joins TRBV12-3 or TRBV12-4 to TRBJ2-2, with the D gene not clear enough to name. The clonotype comes from a human donor in good health (CMV status not recorded). Some clones in this sample may be carry-over from other donors' samples. The CDR3 corresponds to CASSLQENTGELFF. Read as DNA, the sequence is TGTGCCAGCAGTTTGCAGGAGAACACCGGGGAGCTGTTTTTT.